Listed here are 15 T cell receptor beta chains from one sample, sequenced in a study of blood T cell repertoires in COVID-19. Assay used: immunoSEQ multiplex PCR; TCRdb lists only in-frame clones, some missing. The data show roughly 53,000 clones, about 88% seen once. Sequenced input: peripheral blood. The origin of the receptors is a man aged 35 to 55 with active COVID-19.

The rearrangement uses TRBV4-1 and TRBJ1-2; a possible D gene is TRBD1 (5 bases). Germline CDR1 is MGHRA and CDR2 is YSYEKL. The CDR3 is 14 residues long. With 4 bases removed from V and 2 bases from J, the gap between germline ends came to 11 bases. CDR3 sequence reads: CASSRQTANYGYTF. CDR3 in DNA: TGCGCCAGCAGCCGGCAGACAGCGAACTATGGCTACACCTTC.

The CDR3, as DNA: TGTGCCAGCAGTTTATTTTGGGGGGGCAGTAGTGAAAAACTGTTTTTT. It codes for CASSLFWGGSSEKLFF. The gene calls are TRBV28 and TRBJ1-4; TRBD1 might be the D (6 bases). This CDR3 spans 16 amino acids. Trimming took off 1 base at V and 7 bases at J, with 16 bases between the two ends. The germline gives CDR1 MDHEN, CDR2 SYDVKM.

CDR3 residues: CASSLRGSGGRAVGYEQYF. CDR3 sequence (DNA): TGTGCCAGCAGCTTACGCGGCTCAGGCGGGAGGGCCGTTGGTTACGAGCAGTACTTC. The chain recombines TRBV7-2 with TRBJ2-7; TRBD2 matches at 9 bases. Losses at the gene ends were 2 bases for V and 4 bases for J; bases not matched to a gene: 18. The CDR3 spans 19 residues. Germline-derived CDR1 and CDR2 are SGHTA and FQGNSA.

As concerns this clone: In the same sample, other DNA sequences code for this CDR3. The genes are TRBV7-8 and TRBJ1-1; 9 bases fit TRBD1. The V and J ends lost 4 bases and 5 bases, in that order; junction bases with no gene match: 5. The CDR3 has 14 amino acids. Germline V lookup: CDR1 SGHVS, CDR2 FQNEAQ. The CDR3 coding sequence is TGTGCCAGCAGCTCAGGACAGGGGCCTACTGAAGCTTTCTTT. Protein sequence: CASSSGQGPTEAFF.

The gene calls are TRBV7-6 and TRBJ2-5; TRBD2 agrees at 7 bases. Germline CDR1 reads SGHVS; CDR2 reads FNYEAQ. V gave up 4 bases and J gave up 1 base; unmatched junction bases: 12. The CDR3 consists of 17 residues. CDR3 in amino acids: CASSWAWGGRSQETQYF. The CDR3 DNA sequence: TGTGCCAGCAGCTGGGCCTGGGGGGGACGATCCCAAGAGACCCAGTACTTC.

J is TRBJ2-3 and V is TRBV10-3, with TRBD2 identical over 9 bases. The CDR3 has 18 residues. Germline V gene sequence: CDR1 ENHRY, CDR2 SYGVKD. Losses at the gene ends were 6 bases for V and 5 bases for J; bases not matched to a gene: 18. CDR3 DNA sequence: TGTGCCATCAGCCTGAAAAACATGAATAGCGGGAGCGGAGATACGCAGTATTTT. It translates to CAISLKNMNSGSGDTQYF.

The chain links TRBV13 to TRBJ2-3; D gene ambiguous. CDR1 is PRHDT and CDR2 is FYEKMQ in the germline V gene (reference sequence). V lost 2 bases, J lost 4 bases, and 16 bases lay in between. The CDR3 has 16 amino acids. The CDR3 protein is CASSLRISQRADTQYF. In nucleotides, the CDR3 is TGTGCCAGCAGCTTAAGAATTTCACAACGGGCAGATACGCAGTATTTT.

The chain uses TRBV5-5 and TRBJ1-2; TRBD1 agrees at 10 bases. This CDR3 is 16 amino acids long. Per germline, CDR1 SGHKS and CDR2 YYEKEE (reference sequence). V trimming: 0 bases; J trimming: 6 bases; junction bases outside the gene matches: 8. The CDR3 here is CASSLGTGGYINGYTF. The CDR3, as DNA: TGTGCCAGCAGCTTGGGGACAGGGGGGTATATAAATGGCTACACCTTC.

This rearrangement joins TRBV25-1 to TRBJ2-1; D possibly corresponds to TRBD2 (7 bases). Trimming stripped 7 bases from V and 4 bases from J, with 14 bases between. This CDR3 spans 14 amino acids. Germline CDR1 MGHDK, CDR2 SYGVNS. For the CDR3, the DNA is TGTGCCAGCAAGGGGGGGCTAAAATACAATGAGCAGTTCTTC. Protein: CASKGGLKYNEQFF.

This chain links TRBV19 with TRBJ1-2; TRBD1 aligns across 9 bases. The length of the CDR3 is 15 residues. V lost 7 bases and J lost 4; bases outside the gene matches: 10. Germline values: CDR1 LNHDA, CDR2 SQIVND (reference sequence). The CDR3 spells CASIKTGGSGYGYTF. As DNA, the CDR3 is TGTGCCAGTATTAAAACAGGGGGCTCGGGCTATGGCTACACCTTC.

The genes are TRBV10-1 and TRBJ2-3, with a weak D call TRBD2 (6 bases). The CDR3 length is 15 residues. Trimming shortened V by 4 bases and J by 5 bases, and 16 bases separated the two germline ends. The germline V gene has CDR1 WNHNN and CDR2 SYGVQD (reference sequence). CDR3 residues: CASSGDQFGGDTQYF. The CDR3 bases are TGCGCCAGCAGTGGTGACCAATTCGGGGGAGATACGCAGTATTTT.

This clone was seen a single time. The chain is built from TRBV11-2 and TRBJ2-5; 12 positions agree with TRBD2. The ends lost 5 bases at V and 5 bases at J; junction bases unmatched: 9. The CDR3 has 16 amino acids. The V gene's germline CDR1 is SGHAT and CDR2 FQNNGV. CDR3 bases: TGTGCCAGCAGCCCGACTAGCGGGAGATCGGGCGAGACCCAGTACTTC. It specifies CASSPTSGRSGETQYF.

This clone has just one count. The V call is TRBV7-2, the J call TRBJ1-6; no firm D call. Trimming shortened V by 2 bases and J by 5 bases, and 10 bases separated the two germline ends. CDR3 size: 15 residues. Germline loops: CDR1 SGHTA, CDR2 FQGNSA. The CDR3 loop reads CASSLLGMDNSPLHF. DNA for the CDR3: TGTGCCAGCAGCTTACTCGGGATGGATAATTCACCCCTCCACTTT.

This clone was recorded only once. The chain couples TRBV2 to TRBJ2-5, with TRBD2 matching over 12 bases. The CDR3 loop spans 15 amino acids. The V gene end was trimmed by 10 bases and the J gene end by 5 bases; junction bases not matched to a gene: 11. Per the germline V gene, CDR1 is SNHLY and CDR2 is FYNNEI. Here the CDR3 reads CAISRLAGVGETQYF. In DNA, the CDR3 is TGTGCCATATCTAGACTAGCGGGAGTTGGGGAGACCCAGTACTTC.

This chain connects TRBV7-9 to TRBJ2-1, with unresolved D. V shed 0 bases and J shed 16 bases, with 10 bases lying between them. In germline, CDR1 is SEHNR, CDR2 FQNEAQ (reference sequence). CDR3 length: 11 amino acids. The CDR3 region is CASSLAQPRFF. The CDR3, as DNA: TGTGCCAGCAGCTTAGCACAGCCGAGATTCTTC.